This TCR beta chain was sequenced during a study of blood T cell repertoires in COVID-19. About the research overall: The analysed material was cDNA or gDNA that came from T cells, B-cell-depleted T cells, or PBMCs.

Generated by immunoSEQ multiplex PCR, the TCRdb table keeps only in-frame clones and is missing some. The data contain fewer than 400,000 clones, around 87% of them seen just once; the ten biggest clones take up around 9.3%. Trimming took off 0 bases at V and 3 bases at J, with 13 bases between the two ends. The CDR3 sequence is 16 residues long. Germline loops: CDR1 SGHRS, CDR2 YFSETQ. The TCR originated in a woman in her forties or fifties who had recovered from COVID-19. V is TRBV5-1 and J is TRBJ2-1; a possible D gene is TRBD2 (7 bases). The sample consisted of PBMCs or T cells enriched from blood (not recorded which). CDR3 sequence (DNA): TGCGCCAGCAGCTTGGATCGGGGGGCCTACTACAATGAGCAGTTCTTC. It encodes CASSLDRGAYYNEQFF.